This TCR beta chain was documented in a study of identical twins. The study's findings and limits: Twin-shared out-of-frame alpha sequences were enriched for low generation probability. Zero-insertion analyses could be partly confounded by invariant MAIT and iNKT cells.

This clonotype has a handful of counts. Its antigen remains unknown. TCRdb re-derived calls from the 5' RACE reads in MiXCR, one entry per CDR3 protein. This sample has around 510,000 distinct CDR3 sequences, with more than 13% found just once. CDR1 and CDR2 (germline): SGHRS, YFSETQ. CDR3 size: 15 residues. Trimming took 0 bases from V and 2 from J, leaving 12 bases between them. Separately, the same data were catalogued under a study of yellow fever vaccine responses in identical twins.

The chain is built from TRBV5-1 and TRBJ2-7; the D is unclear. This TCR came from a woman aged 18-29 years in good health. The sample taken for sequencing was CD4+ T cells sorted from blood. The CDR3 nucleotides are TGCGCCAGCAGCTTGGCTCCAGCGTCTACCTACGAGCAGTACTTC. Translating gives CASSLAPASTYEQYF.